This TCR beta chain is drawn from a study of T cells after yellow fever vaccination. Study overall: Fractions of limited cellularity were prepared by means of SMART-Seq v4 Ultra Low Input.

TCRdb called the 5' RACE reads again in MiXCR, with one record for every CDR3 protein. The sample includes just under 600,000 distinct CDR3 sequences, approximately 13% of them seen just once. There are a few counts of this clonotype. V was cut by 3 bases and J by 5 bases, with 13 bases left in between. The germline V gene encodes CDR1 LGHNA and CDR2 YSLEER. This CDR3 spans 14 amino acids. This TCR was recovered from a man in his thirties or forties who received the YFV17D yellow fever vaccine. This sample comprised PBMCs, obtained on the day of the yellow fever booster vaccination. The rearrangement uses TRBV4-3 and TRBJ2-5; the D is unclear. The CDR3 sequence is CASSQDARAETQYF. The CDR3 nucleotides are TGCGCCAGCAGCCAGGATGCTCGGGCGGAGACCCAGTACTTC.